These 28 T cell receptor beta chains were all obtained from the same sample, sequenced in a study of Graves' ophthalmopathy and Graves' hyperthyroidism. RNA transcripts were the source from which TCR beta CDR3 regions were amplified. HTBI-primed RT-PCR formed the first round, and a multiplex PCR formed the second. Using its own MiXCR run on the multiplex PCR reads, TCRdb lists one record per CDR3 protein. Of over a million distinct CDR3 sequences listed, 35% to 45% are singletons. The sample taken for sequencing was peripheral blood or thyroid tissue (not recorded which). Source of these receptors: an adult man with Graves' hyperthyroidism.

This clonotype was observed many times. The chain employs TRBV20-1 and TRBJ1-1; TRBD1 aligns across 10 bases. Germline values: CDR1 DFQATT, CDR2 SNEGSKA (reference sequence). The V segment lost 6 bases and the J segment 4 bases; nucleotides outside the gene matches: 5. This CDR3 is built from 13 residues. Written as DNA, the CDR3 is TGCAGTGCAAGACAGGGGGCGTCCACTGAAGCTTTCTTT. This gives the protein CSARQGASTEAFF.

The genes are TRBV4-1 and TRBJ2-7, with D maybe TRBD1 (6 bases). Germline CDR1 is MGHRA and CDR2 is YSYEKL. Trimming shortened V by 6 bases and J by 4 bases, and 16 bases separated the two germline ends. The length of the CDR3 is 14 residues. CDR3 sequence reads: CASSPWYRVYEQYF. CDR3 in DNA: TGCGCCAGCAGTCCCTGGTACAGGGTTTACGAGCAGTACTTC.

V usage is TRBV30 and J usage is TRBJ1-2, with D hard to call. CDR3 length: 13 residues. Germline V CDR1 and CDR2: GTSNPN, SVGIG (reference sequence). Trimming removed 2 bases at V and 4 bases at J, with 11 bases between. CDR3 protein: CAWSFGESYGYTF. CDR3 DNA: TGTGCCTGGAGTTTCGGGGAAAGCTATGGCTACACCTTC.

This clonotype was counted at least ten times. The chain carries TRBV20-1 and TRBJ1-1; D may be TRBD1 (5 bases). The germline V gene encodes CDR1 DFQATT and CDR2 SNEGSKA (reference sequence). The CDR3 has 13 residues. Trimming removed 3 bases at V and 4 bases at J, with 12 bases between. CDR3 DNA sequence: TGCAGTGCTAGTAGGGGAAGGACCACTGAAGCTTTCTTT. It translates to CSASRGRTTEAFF.

The CDR3 nucleotides are TGTGCCAGCAGGCCTTATCTCGGGTGGTCTGAGACTAACTATGGCTACACCTTC. It yields the protein CASRPYLGWSETNYGYTF. The V and J genes are TRBV2 and TRBJ1-2, with D unresolved. V was cut by 6 bases and J by 0 bases, with 23 bases left in between. The CDR3 covers 18 residues. Germline assignment: CDR1 SNHLY and CDR2 FYNNEI. The variable domain in full, with the rest retrieved from reference TRBV2 and TRBJ1-2, is EPEVTQTPSHQVTQMGQEVILRCVPISNHLYFYWYRQILGQKVEFLVSFYNNEISEKSEIFDDQFSVERPDGSNFTLKIRSTKLEDSAMYFCASRPYLGWSETNYGYTFGSGTRLTVV.

The chain couples TRBV24-1 to TRBJ1-5, with D possibly being TRBD1 (5 bases). The CDR3 spans 12 residues. CDR1 is KGHDR and CDR2 is SFDVKD in the germline V gene. Trimming took 12 bases from V and 4 from J, leaving 12 bases between them. For the CDR3, the DNA is TGTGCCCAGAGTGGGGCAAATCAGCCCCAGCATTTT. Residues: CAQSGANQPQHF.

This clonotype has ten or more counts. V and J are TRBV12-3 or TRBV12-4 and TRBJ2-5, with 10 bases that match TRBD1. CDR3 length equals 15 residues. V trimming: 4 bases; J trimming: 3 bases; junction bases outside the gene matches: 5. CDR3 nucleotide sequence: TGTGCCAGCAGTTCGCCCGGGACAGGGGAAGAGACCCAGTACTTC. Amino acids: CASSSPGTGEETQYF.

In this sample, this clonotype turned up many times. The CDR3 bases are TGTGCCAGCAGCCCCCTAGCAGGGATCTCCTATAATTCACCCCTCCACTTT. It is translated as CASSPLAGISYNSPLHF. This rearrangement joins TRBV7-2 to TRBJ1-6; TRBD1 is a possible D gene (5 bases). Germline CDR1 is SGHTA and CDR2 is FQGNSA. The CDR3 totals 17 residues. V was pared by 5 bases and J by 0 bases, with 14 bases between.

V is TRBV9 and J is TRBJ1-5; 9 bases line up with TRBD1. The junction had 7 bases not matched to a gene; V was cut back by 4 bases and J by 5 bases. The CDR3 has 15 amino acids. The germline V gene has CDR1 SGDLS and CDR2 YYNGEE. As DNA, the CDR3 is TGTGCCAGCAGCCAAGACAGGGGGAGGCATCAGCCCCAGCATTTT. Amino acids: CASSQDRGRHQPQHF.

The V call is TRBV5-4, the J call TRBJ1-2; D perhaps matches TRBD1 (6 bases). The CDR3 consists of 13 residues. Germline CDR1 SGHNT, CDR2 YYREEE (reference sequence). Trimming shortened V by 9 bases and J by 2 bases, and 14 bases separated the two germline ends. CDR3 nucleotides: TGTGCCACTCGGACAGCAAAAAACTATGGCTACACCTTC. Amino acid sequence: CATRTAKNYGYTF.

The sample holds a few counts of this clonotype. This rearrangement joins TRBV4-1 to TRBJ1-5, with a weak D call TRBD1 (6 bases). V lost 0 bases and J 1 base, leaving 19 bases between the germline ends. CDR1 and CDR2 (germline): MGHRA, YSYEKL. The CDR3 extends over 19 amino acids. The DNA of the CDR3 is TGCGCCAGCAGCCAAGATATGGCAGGGGCCGTACACAGCAATCAGCCCCAGCATTTT. Its translation: CASSQDMAGAVHSNQPQHF.

The gene calls are TRBV20-1 and TRBJ2-7, with 10 bases aligning to TRBD2. The CDR3 extends over 14 amino acids. Germline-derived CDR1 and CDR2 are DFQATT and SNEGSKA (reference sequence). The V gene end was trimmed by 8 bases and the J gene end by 1 base; junction bases not matched to a gene: 8. As DNA, the CDR3 is TGCAGTATCGCCGGGACTAGCGTTTCCTACGAGCAGTACTTC. It translates to CSIAGTSVSYEQYF.

This clonotype was found many times. V usage is TRBV11-2 and J usage is TRBJ1-2, with 9 bases that match TRBD1. The ends lost 5 bases at V and 4 bases at J; junction bases unmatched: 14. The germline gives CDR1 SGHAT, CDR2 FQNNGV. There are 17 residues in the CDR3. The CDR3 reads CASSPGQGSPDGYGYTF. The CDR3 nucleotides read TGTGCCAGCAGCCCGGGACAGGGAAGCCCGGATGGCTATGGCTACACCTTC. Filled out from reference TRBV11-2 and TRBJ1-2, the complete variable domain reads EAGVAQSPRYKIIEKRQSVAFWCNPISGHATLYWYQQILGQGPKLLIQFQNNGVVDDSQLPKDRFSAERLKGVDSTLKIQPAKLEDSAVYLCASSPGQGSPDGYGYTFGSGTRLTVV.

The V gene is TRBV20-1, the J gene TRBJ2-7; 12 nucleotides align to TRBD2. Germline CDR1 DFQATT, CDR2 SNEGSKA (reference sequence). CDR3 length: 19 amino acids. V trimming: 3 bases; J trimming: 0 bases; junction bases outside the gene matches: 15. In DNA form, the CDR3 reads TGCAGTGCTAGGGGTCTGACTAGCGGGAGTACGAGTAGCTCCTACGAGCAGTACTTC. Protein: CSARGLTSGSTSSSYEQYF.

This clonotype appeared many times. V usage is TRBV11-2 and J usage is TRBJ1-3, with D hard to call. The CDR3 spans 13 residues. Germline V lookup: CDR1 SGHAT, CDR2 FQNNGV. V lost 7 bases and J lost 4, with 11 bases in between. DNA for the CDR3: TGTGCCAGCAACCAACATGCCGGAAACACCATATATTTT. Protein product: CASNQHAGNTIYF.

This clonotype was counted a single time. The missing conserved phenylalanine or tryptophan at the end of this CDR3 makes a read error likely. No DNA is shown, since the ends of the CDR3 on it are uncertain; the CDR3 is the one TCRdb lists. The genes are TRBV10-3 and TRBJ1-1; the D call in the table, TRBD1, was not verified against the DNA. From its first to its last residue, the CDR3 has 9 amino acids. The germline V gene encodes CDR1 ENHRY and CDR2 SYGVKD. This CDR3 is CASSPGRLS.

The genes are TRBV2 and TRBJ2-7; 11 nucleotides line up with TRBD1. Looked up from germline, CDR1 is SNHLY and CDR2 is FYNNEI. CDR3 length: 16 amino acids. After removal of 6 bases from V and 2 bases from J, the junction contained 9 bases not matched to a gene. CDR3 protein: CASRKQPGQGAYEQYF. The CDR3 region has the DNA TGTGCCAGCAGGAAGCAACCGGGACAGGGGGCCTACGAGCAGTACTTC.

This chain uses TRBV10-3 with TRBJ2-5; possible D gene TRBD1, 6 bases. The CDR3 contains 12 residues. Trimming removed 8 bases from V and 9 bases from J, with 16 bases in between. Per germline, CDR1 ENHRY and CDR2 SYGVKD. In DNA form, the CDR3 reads TGTGCCATCCAGGGGCCAGTCGAGGCCCAGTACTTC. Amino acids: CAIQGPVEAQYF.

This clonotype was recorded a few times. Germline and junction disagree at one end, which may indicate a read error. The rearrangement links TRBV10-2 to TRBJ2-7; 12 nucleotides align to TRBD2. Germline V gene sequence: CDR1 WSHSY, CDR2 SAAADI. This CDR3 spans 16 amino acids. The CDR3 sequence: CASGRLAGDIAYEQYF. The CDR3 coding sequence is TGTGCCAGCGGAAGACTAGCGGGAGATATAGCGTACGAGCAGTACTTC.

This clonotype was detected many times. The germline gene is not matched at one end of the junction; a read error may be the cause. This rearrangement joins TRBV12-3 or TRBV12-4 to TRBJ1-2, with TRBD1 as a possible D gene (6 bases). There are 11 residues in the CDR3. The CDR3 loop is CASSPGQRTKF. The CDR3 DNA reads as TGTGCCAGCAGTCCAGGACAGCGCACCAAGTTC.

V is TRBV27 and J is TRBJ1-2; D may be TRBD1 (5 bases). V gave up 5 bases and J gave up 0 bases, with 16 bases separating them. Germline V lookup: CDR1 MNHEY, CDR2 SMNVEV (reference sequence). This CDR3 region has 16 residues. The chain's CDR3 is CASSPGRTRTNYGYTF. In DNA, the CDR3 is TGTGCCAGCAGTCCAGGCCGGACAAGGACTAACTATGGCTACACCTTC.

DNA for the CDR3: TGTGCCAGCTCCGCGGGGTGGTGGCAGTACTTC. Translation: CASSAGWWQYF. This chain uses TRBV7-2 with TRBJ2-7; a weak D match, TRBD2 (6 bases). There are 11 residues in the CDR3. V lost 8 bases and J 9 bases, leaving 14 bases between the germline ends. Germline CDR1 and CDR2: SGHTA and FQGNSA.

The rearrangement links TRBV2 to TRBJ1-1; TRBD1 agrees at 9 bases. CDR1 SNHLY and CDR2 FYNNEI come from the germline V gene. This CDR3 has 12 amino acids. V was pared by 4 bases and J by 11 bases, with 5 bases of the junction left unmatched. The CDR3 coding sequence is TGTGCCAGCAGTGTAGGACAGGGGCAGGCTTTCTTT. Translation: CASSVGQGQAFF.

This clonotype was counted a few times. The chain employs TRBV27 and TRBJ2-5, with D hard to call. This CDR3 is built from 11 residues. Germline V gene lookup returns CDR1 MNHEY and CDR2 SMNVEV (reference sequence). The V end was cut by 8 bases, the J end by 3 bases, with 7 bases between. The CDR3: CASGNKETQYF. In nucleotides, the CDR3 is TGTGCCAGCGGTAACAAAGAGACCCAGTACTTC.

There are many counts of this clonotype. At one boundary the junction diverges from the germline segment, which might be a read error. The DNA for the CDR3 is TGTGCCAGCAGCTTGGGACCCAGCTCTGGAAACACCATATATTTT. Protein: CASSLGPSSGNTIYF. The chain has TRBV5-1 and TRBJ1-3, with D possibly matching TRBD1 (5 bases). From germline, CDR1 is SGHRS and CDR2 YFSETQ. The CDR3 loop spans 15 amino acids.

This clonotype was observed many times. CDR3 sequence: CATSRDWGTGNTGELFF. CDR3 DNA sequence: TGTGCCACCAGCAGAGATTGGGGGACAGGGAACACCGGGGAGCTGTTTTTT. The chain recombines TRBV15 with TRBJ2-2; 8 positions agree with TRBD1. J gave up 1 base and V 0 bases, and 4 bases lay outside the gene matches. From germline, CDR1 is LNHNV and CDR2 YYDKDF (reference sequence). The CDR3 is made up of 17 amino acids.

In its sample, this clonotype was seen many times. This rearrangement joins TRBV2 to TRBJ1-4, with D possibly TRBD1 on 6 matching bases. Trimming removed 3 bases from V and 6 bases from J, with 17 bases in between. Germline assignment: CDR1 SNHLY and CDR2 FYNNEI. The CDR3 extends over 16 amino acids. The CDR3 nucleotides are TGTGCCAGCAGTGAGGGGCGCGGGGGCGAGGATGAAAAACTGTTTTTT. It translates to CASSEGRGGEDEKLFF.

This clonotype has a count of ten or more. This chain joins TRBV6-5 and TRBJ2-7; D may correspond to TRBD1 or TRBD2 (5 bases each). The CDR3 loop spans 14 amino acids. Trimming removed 2 bases from V and 5 bases from J, with 13 bases in between. Germline V lookup: CDR1 MNHEY, CDR2 SVGAGI. In nucleotides, the CDR3 is TGTGCCAGCAGTTACCCAGGGAGACGCAACGAGCAGTACTTC. Translating it yields CASSYPGRRNEQYF.